The 32 T cell receptor beta chains reported below all come from one sample, sequenced in a study of CD8 T cells in Susac syndrome. Random hexamers were used to reverse transcribe an amount of about 0.45 to 1 ug RNA. One entry per CDR3 protein, called by TCRdb with MiXCR from the immunoSEQ multiplex PCR reads. The table lists around 270,000 distinct CDR3 sequences, over 75% of them singletons. Sequences were obtained from CD8+ T cells from PBMCs. The receptor set was obtained from a human donor with multiple sclerosis.

This chain links TRBV29-1 with TRBJ1-1; D gene ambiguous. CDR1 is SQVTM and CDR2 is ANQGSEA in the germline V gene. Trimming shortened V by 0 bases and J by 1 base, and 12 bases separated the two germline ends. CDR3 length: 15 residues. CDR3 protein: CSVEDLSGQNTEAFF. The CDR3 bases are TGCAGCGTTGAAGATCTCAGCGGCCAGAACACTGAAGCTTTCTTT. Supplemented by reference TRBV29-1 and TRBJ1-1, the full variable domain reads SAVISQKPSRDICQRGTSLTIQCQVDSQVTMMFWYRQQPGQSLTLIATANQGSEATYESGFVIDKFPISRPNLTFSTLTVSNMSPEDSSIYLCSVEDLSGQNTEAFFGQGTRLTVV.

The chain employs TRBV4-3 and TRBJ1-3; no firm D call. This CDR3 has 14 residues. V was clipped by 3 bases and J by 8 bases, with 14 bases between them. The germline gives CDR1 LGHNA, CDR2 YSLEER. CDR3 amino acids: CASSQALAWDTIYF. The DNA of the CDR3 is TGCGCCAGCAGCCAGGCCCTCGCCTGGGACACCATATATTTT.

CDR3 coding DNA: TGTGCCAGTAGTAGACGGGACAGCACCTACGAGCAGTACTTC. This encodes CASSRRDSTYEQYF. The V and J genes are TRBV19 and TRBJ2-7; 7 bases match TRBD1. In germline, CDR1 is LNHDA, CDR2 SQIVND (reference sequence). V shed 4 bases and J 2 bases; nucleotides not matched to a gene: 5. This CDR3 is 14 amino acids long.

The chain combines TRBV11-3 with TRBJ2-3; D not certain. CDR1 is SGHNT, CDR2 YENEEA, per germline. V was pared by 2 bases and J by 4 bases, with 7 bases between. This CDR3 comprises 13 residues. The CDR3 DNA follows: TGTGCCAGCAGCTTATTAATCTCAGATACGCAGTATTTT. As protein: CASSLLISDTQYF.

This rearrangement joins TRBV6-2 or TRBV6-3 to TRBJ2-7; D remains unclear. Germline CDR1 is MNHEY and CDR2 is SVGEGT. The CDR3 loop spans 12 amino acids. The V end lost 2 bases, the J end lost 2 bases, and 4 bases lay between the germline ends. The CDR3 sequence: CASSYIPYEQYF. In DNA form, the CDR3 reads TGTGCCAGCAGTTACATCCCCTACGAGCAGTACTTC.

The chain combines TRBV29-1 with TRBJ2-7, with a tentative D call TRBD1 (6 bases). Trimming shortened V by 6 bases and J by 2 bases, and 14 bases separated the two germline ends. Germline assignment: CDR1 SQVTM and CDR2 ANQGSEA. The length of the CDR3 is 13 residues. The CDR3 DNA reads TGCAGCGTACAGGGAGCACTAACCTACGAGCAGTACTTC. This codes for CSVQGALTYEQYF.

The CDR3 here is CASLDTWGGTEAFF. The DNA of the CDR3 is TGTGCCAGCCTAGACACCTGGGGGGGCACTGAAGCTTTCTTT. The V gene is TRBV25-1, the J gene TRBJ1-1, with a weak D call TRBD1 (5 bases). The CDR3 length is 14 residues. V shed 8 bases and J shed 4 bases, with 17 bases lying between them. In germline, CDR1 is MGHDK, CDR2 SYGVNS.

The chain couples TRBV7-8 to TRBJ1-1; no clear D. V shed 5 bases and J shed 0 bases, with 10 bases lying between them. The germline V gene encodes CDR1 SGHVS and CDR2 FQNEAQ. This CDR3 is built from 14 residues. CDR3 sequence reads: CASSSAGLNTEAFF. DNA of the CDR3: TGTGCCAGCAGCAGCGCCGGACTGAACACTGAAGCTTTCTTT. Full variable domain (remainder filled in from reference TRBV7-8 and TRBJ1-1): GAGVSQSPRYKVAKRGQDVALRCDPISGHVSLFWYQQALGQGPEFLTYFQNEAQLDKSGLPSDRFFAERPEGSVSTLKIQRTQQEDSAVYLCASSSAGLNTEAFFGQGTRLTVV.

The CDR3 nucleotides read TGTGCCAGCAGTGAAGGGACAGGGCGTCAAAAACTGTTTTTT. It yields the protein CASSEGTGRQKLFF. V usage is TRBV25-1 and J usage is TRBJ1-4; 9 bases map to TRBD1. The CDR3 runs to 14 residues. V was pared by 2 bases and J by 9 bases, with 4 bases of the junction left unmatched. The germline CDR1 and CDR2 sequences are MGHDK and SYGVNS.

The chain combines TRBV4-3 with TRBJ1-2; 8 nucleotides agree with TRBD1. The CDR3 is 14 amino acids. Germline CDR1 and CDR2: LGHNA and YSLEER. V lost 4 bases, J lost 5 bases, and 6 bases stayed unmatched. In DNA, the CDR3 is TGCGCCAGCAGCCCTAACAGGGGGAATTATGGCTACACCTTC. Translated: CASSPNRGNYGYTF.

V is TRBV11-2 and J is TRBJ2-1, with D perhaps TRBD2 (5 bases). The CDR3 spans 16 residues. Trimming pared 4 bases from V and 7 bases from J, leaving 20 bases between. The germline gives CDR1 SGHAT, CDR2 FQNNGV. DNA of the CDR3: TGTGCCAGCAGCTCCCCCCTAGCAGGAGACGGGAATGAGCAGTTCTTC. The encoded protein is CASSSPLAGDGNEQFF.

The V gene is TRBV30, the J gene TRBJ2-4; D is unresolved. Germline CDR1 reads GTSNPN; CDR2 reads SVGIG (reference sequence). The CDR3 runs 14 residues. V lost 1 base, J lost 2 bases, and 9 bases lay in between. DNA of the CDR3: TGTGCCTGGAGTGGTGTAGGGTCCAAAAACATTCAGTACTTC. It specifies CAWSGVGSKNIQYF.

The CDR3 sequence is CASSGGSGRPSYNEQFF. CDR3 bases: TGTGCCAGCAGTGGGGGGTCGGGGAGACCCTCCTACAATGAGCAGTTCTTC. The chain employs TRBV27 and TRBJ2-1; D is possibly TRBD2 (6 bases). With 5 bases removed from V and 0 bases from J, the gap between germline ends came to 17 bases. Germline CDR1 and CDR2: MNHEY and SMNVEV (reference sequence). This CDR3 is 17 amino acids long.

This chain links TRBV7-2 with TRBJ2-7; 10 bases fit TRBD2. The CDR3 contains 16 residues. After removal of 0 bases from V and 4 bases from J, the junction contained 6 bases not matched to a gene. CDR1 and CDR2 (germline): SGHTA, FQGNSA. The DNA for the CDR3 is TGTGCCAGCAGCTTAGCCCCAGCGGGAGGGGCATACGAGCAGTACTTC. It yields the protein CASSLAPAGGAYEQYF.

This chain joins TRBV20-1 and TRBJ2-2; TRBD1 matches 9 bases. CDR1 is DFQATT and CDR2 is SNEGSKA in the germline V gene (reference sequence). The CDR3 covers 16 residues. Trimming at V came to 5 bases and at J to 1 base, leaving 8 bases not matched to a gene. DNA of the CDR3: TGCAGTGCTCGGAAGGGGACAGGGAGGAACACCGGGGAGCTGTTTTTT. It codes for CSARKGTGRNTGELFF.

The V call is TRBV30, the J call TRBJ2-1; D remains unclear. The length of the CDR3 is 13 residues. CDR1 is GTSNPN and CDR2 is SVGIG in the germline V gene (reference sequence). Trimming removed 5 bases at V and 9 bases at J, with 17 bases between. CDR3 in DNA: TGTGCCTGGTGGCAGGCCCCCGAACGTGAGCAGTTCTTC. This codes for CAWWQAPEREQFF.

CDR3 nucleotides: TGTGCCAGCAGCGTAGGGAGTCTCTACGAGCAGTACTTC. Its translation is CASSVGSLYEQYF. The chain couples TRBV9 to TRBJ2-7, with D hard to call. V lost 0 bases and J lost 3, with 7 bases in between. The length of the CDR3 is 13 residues. The germline gives CDR1 SGDLS, CDR2 YYNGEE.

This chain connects TRBV6-2 or TRBV6-3 to TRBJ1-2; tentatively, D is TRBD1 (5 bases). V gave up 0 bases and J gave up 3 bases, with 8 bases separating them. The germline gives CDR1 MNHEY, CDR2 SVGEGT. The CDR3 is made up of 14 amino acids. The CDR3 sequence: CASSYSDRYYGYTF. In DNA, the CDR3 is TGTGCCAGCAGTTACTCTGACAGATACTATGGCTACACCTTC.

CDR3 loop: CASSLDLAEYNEQFF. The CDR3 region has the DNA TGTGCCAGCAGCTTGGACCTAGCGGAGTACAATGAGCAGTTCTTC. J is TRBJ2-1 and V is TRBV5-6, with 7 bases identical to TRBD2. J was trimmed by 4 bases and V by 0 bases; bases with no gene match: 4. This CDR3 spans 15 amino acids. Germline lookup yields CDR1 SGHDT and CDR2 YYEEEE.

The genes are TRBV5-4 and TRBJ1-1, with D tentatively TRBD1 (5 bases). CDR3 length: 12 amino acids. The germline V gene has CDR1 SGHNT and CDR2 YYREEE (reference sequence). V lost 6 bases and J lost 10, with 16 bases in between. The CDR3 DNA reads TGTGCCAGCACCACCGCCGGACAAGCAGCTTTCTTT. Its translation is CASTTAGQAAFF.

This rearrangement joins TRBV15 to TRBJ1-5; D remains unclear. The V gene lost 6 bases and the J gene lost 1 base, with 13 bases spanning the gap. The CDR3 has 15 amino acids. The germline V gene has CDR1 LNHNV and CDR2 YYDKDF (reference sequence). CDR3 DNA sequence: TGTGCCACCAGTAAATCAGATAACAGCAATCAGCCCCAGCATTTT. Translating it yields CATSKSDNSNQPQHF.

This rearrangement joins TRBV6-2 or TRBV6-3 to TRBJ2-1, with 9 bases that match TRBD1. V shed 2 bases, J shed 4 bases, and the junction held 0 bases outside the gene matches. The germline gives CDR1 MNHEY, CDR2 SVGEGT. This CDR3 has 14 amino acids. CDR3 region: CASSYDRGYNEQFF. The DNA for the CDR3 is TGTGCCAGCAGTTACGACAGGGGGTACAATGAGCAGTTCTTC.

V usage is TRBV19 and J usage is TRBJ2-3; D unclear. The germline CDR1 and CDR2 sequences are LNHDA and SQIVND (reference sequence). V gave up 3 bases and J gave up 0 bases, with 13 bases separating them. The CDR3 extends over 16 amino acids. The CDR3 DNA is TGTGCCAGTAGTATTCGAGCGTCCATTAGCACAGATACGCAGTATTTT. Its protein is CASSIRASISTDTQYF. The full variable domain, its missing parts supplied by reference TRBV19 and TRBJ2-3, is DGGITQSPKYLFRKEGQNVTLSCEQNLNHDAMYWYRQDPGQGLRLIYYSQIVNDFQKGDIAEGYSVSREKKESFPLTVTSAQKNPTAFYLCASSIRASISTDTQYFGPGTRLTVL.

The chain uses TRBV11-2 and TRBJ1-5; no definite D call. CDR1 and CDR2 (germline): SGHAT, FQNNGV. Deletions cut 0 bases from V and 2 bases from J, with 5 bases between. The CDR3 is made up of 14 amino acids. For the CDR3, the DNA is TGTGCCAGCAGCTTAGACCCAGGCAATCAGCCCCAGCATTTT. Amino acids: CASSLDPGNQPQHF.

V and J are TRBV9 and TRBJ2-1; D call uncertain. V was pared by 4 bases and J by 8 bases, with 19 bases between. Germline V gene data show CDR1 as SGDLS and CDR2 as YYNGEE. This CDR3 is 15 amino acids long. This chain's CDR3 is CASSPPLSAMDEQFF. CDR3 nucleotides: TGTGCCAGCAGCCCACCCTTAAGTGCCATGGATGAGCAGTTCTTC.

The chain combines TRBV12-3 or TRBV12-4 with TRBJ1-2; D unresolved. V dropped 7 bases and J dropped 3 bases, with 21 bases sitting between them. The CDR3 is made up of 16 amino acids. The CDR3 reads CASISQLRGGDYGYTF. The DNA for the CDR3 is TGTGCCAGCATCTCACAACTCCGGGGAGGCGACTATGGCTACACCTTC.

V and J are TRBV25-1 and TRBJ2-3; 10 bases are shared with TRBD1. There are 15 residues in the CDR3. V trimming: 6 bases; J trimming: 4 bases; junction bases outside the gene matches: 7. Per the germline V gene, CDR1 is MGHDK and CDR2 is SYGVNS. CDR3 DNA sequence: TGTGCCAGCAGACCGGGACAGGGGTCGTCAGATACGCAGTATTTT. The encoded protein is CASRPGQGSSDTQYF. The entire variable domain, with the rest obtained from reference TRBV25-1 and TRBJ2-3, is as follows: EADIYQTPRYLVIGTGKKITLECSQTMGHDKMYWYQQDPGMELHLIHYSYGVNSTEKGDLSSESTVSRIRTEHFPLTLESARPSHTSQYLCASRPGQGSSDTQYFGPGTRLTVL.

The V and J genes are TRBV28 and TRBJ2-1; D uncertain. CDR3 size: 14 residues. V was clipped by 2 bases and J by 5 bases, with 10 bases between them. The germline V gene encodes CDR1 MDHEN and CDR2 SYDVKM. CDR3 residues: CASSLVEFDNEQFF. In DNA form, the CDR3 reads TGTGCCAGCAGTTTAGTAGAGTTCGACAATGAGCAGTTCTTC.

This chain connects TRBV12-2 to TRBJ1-5; TRBD1, the D gene given by the table, was not confirmed from the DNA. TRBV12-2 is shown as a pseudogene. This CDR3 contains 16 residues. The CDR3 nucleotides read TGTGCAAGTCGCTTTTTAGGGGGGCAAGGAAATCAGCCCCAGCATTTT. This encodes CASRFLGGQGNQPQHF.

The V call is TRBV7-9, the J call TRBJ1-1; 8 nucleotides align to TRBD1. This CDR3 comprises 15 residues. The junction had 5 bases not matched to a gene; V was cut back by 1 base and J by 4 bases. Germline CDR1 is SEHNR and CDR2 is FQNEAQ (reference sequence). The CDR3 DNA reads TGTGCCAGCAGCTTAGGACAGGGGATTTTCACTGAAGCTTTCTTT. Translating it yields CASSLGQGIFTEAFF.

This clonotype showed up just once. The chain uses TRBV27 and TRBJ2-5; D perhaps matches TRBD2 (6 bases). Trimming stripped 7 bases from V and 1 base from J, with 13 bases between. The CDR3 covers 14 residues. The germline V gene encodes CDR1 MNHEY and CDR2 SMNVEV (reference sequence). CDR3 sequence (DNA): TGTGCCAGCACCGGGGGAGGTCTCCAAGAGACCCAGTACTTC. Protein sequence: CASTGGGLQETQYF.

This chain links TRBV6-5 with TRBJ1-1; no reliable D call. V lost 0 bases, J lost 6 bases, and 17 bases lay in between. The CDR3 is made up of 16 amino acids. Germline lookup yields CDR1 MNHEY and CDR2 SVGAGI. The CDR3 nucleotides are TGTGCCAGCAGTTACTCGATAATAGACGGTGTCCCTGAAGCTTTCTTT. It specifies CASSYSIIDGVPEAFF.